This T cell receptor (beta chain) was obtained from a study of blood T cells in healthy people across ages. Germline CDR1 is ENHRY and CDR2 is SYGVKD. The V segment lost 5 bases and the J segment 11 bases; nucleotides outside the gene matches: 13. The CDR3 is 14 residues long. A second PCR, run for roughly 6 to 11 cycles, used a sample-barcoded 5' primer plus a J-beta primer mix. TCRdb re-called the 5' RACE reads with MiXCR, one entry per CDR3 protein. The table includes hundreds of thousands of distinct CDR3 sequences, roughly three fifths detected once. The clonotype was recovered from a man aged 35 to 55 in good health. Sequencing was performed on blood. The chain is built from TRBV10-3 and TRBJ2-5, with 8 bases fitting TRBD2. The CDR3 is CAISTSGHNNEQYF. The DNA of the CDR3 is TGTGCCATCAGTACTAGCGGCCATAACAATGAGCAGTACTTC.